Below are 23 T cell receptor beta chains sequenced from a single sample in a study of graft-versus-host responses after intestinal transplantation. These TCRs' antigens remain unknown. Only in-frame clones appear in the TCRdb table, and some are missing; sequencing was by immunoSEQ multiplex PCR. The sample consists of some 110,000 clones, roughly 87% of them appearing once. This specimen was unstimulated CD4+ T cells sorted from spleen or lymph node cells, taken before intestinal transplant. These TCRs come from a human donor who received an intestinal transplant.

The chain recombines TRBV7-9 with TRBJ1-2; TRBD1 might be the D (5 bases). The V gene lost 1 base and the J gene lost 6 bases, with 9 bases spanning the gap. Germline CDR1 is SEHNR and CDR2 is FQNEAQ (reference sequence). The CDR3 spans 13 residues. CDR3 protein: CASSLGREDGYTF. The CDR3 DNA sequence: TGTGCCAGCAGCTTAGGCAGGGAAGATGGCTACACCTTC.

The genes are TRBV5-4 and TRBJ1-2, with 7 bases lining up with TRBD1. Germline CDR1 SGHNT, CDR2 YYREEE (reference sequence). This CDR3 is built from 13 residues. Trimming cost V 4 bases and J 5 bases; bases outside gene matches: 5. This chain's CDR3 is CASSPGQVYGYTF. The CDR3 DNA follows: TGTGCCAGCAGCCCAGGACAGGTATATGGCTACACCTTC. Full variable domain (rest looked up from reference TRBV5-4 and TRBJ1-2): ETGVTQSPTHLIKTRGQQVTLRCSSQSGHNTVSWYQQALGQGPQFIFQYYREEENGRGNFPPRFSGLQFPNYSSELNVNALELDDSALYLCASSPGQVYGYTFGSGTRLTVV.

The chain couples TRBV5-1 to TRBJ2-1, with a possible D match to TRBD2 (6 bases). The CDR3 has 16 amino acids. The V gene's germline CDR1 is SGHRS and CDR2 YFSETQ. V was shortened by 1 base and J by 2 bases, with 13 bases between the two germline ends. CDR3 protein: CASSLTAGTAYNEQFF. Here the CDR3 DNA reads TGCGCCAGCAGCTTGACGGCGGGGACCGCCTACAATGAGCAGTTCTTC.

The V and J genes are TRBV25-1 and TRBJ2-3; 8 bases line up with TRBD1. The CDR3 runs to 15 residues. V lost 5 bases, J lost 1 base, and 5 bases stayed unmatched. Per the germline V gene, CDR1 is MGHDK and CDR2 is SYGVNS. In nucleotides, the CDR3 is TGTGCCAGCAGTTGGTCGGGACAGGGCACAGATACGCAGTATTTT. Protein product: CASSWSGQGTDTQYF.

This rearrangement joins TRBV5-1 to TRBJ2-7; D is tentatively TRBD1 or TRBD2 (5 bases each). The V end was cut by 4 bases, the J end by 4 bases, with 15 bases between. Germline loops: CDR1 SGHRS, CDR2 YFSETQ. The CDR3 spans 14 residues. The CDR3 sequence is CASSAQGEGYEQYF. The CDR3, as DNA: TGCGCCAGCAGCGCCCAGGGAGAAGGATACGAGCAGTACTTC.

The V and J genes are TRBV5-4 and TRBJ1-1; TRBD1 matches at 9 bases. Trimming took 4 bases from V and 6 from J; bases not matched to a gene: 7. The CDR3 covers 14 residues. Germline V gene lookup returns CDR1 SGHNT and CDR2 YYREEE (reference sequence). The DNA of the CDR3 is TGTGCCAGCAGCAAAAACCGGGACAGGGCTGAAGCTTTCTTT. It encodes CASSKNRDRAEAFF.

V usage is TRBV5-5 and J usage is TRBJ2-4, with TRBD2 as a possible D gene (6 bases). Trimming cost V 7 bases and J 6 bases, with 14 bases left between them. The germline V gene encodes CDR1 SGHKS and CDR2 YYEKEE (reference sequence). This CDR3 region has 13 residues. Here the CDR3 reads CASPGGTINIQYF. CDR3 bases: TGTGCCAGCCCCGGGGGTACTATAAACATTCAGTACTTC.

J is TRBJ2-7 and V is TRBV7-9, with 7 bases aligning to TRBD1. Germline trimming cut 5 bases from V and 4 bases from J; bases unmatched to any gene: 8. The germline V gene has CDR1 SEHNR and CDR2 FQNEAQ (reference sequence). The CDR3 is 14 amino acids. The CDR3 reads CASSALTGRYEQYF. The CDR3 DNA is TGTGCCAGCAGCGCCCTGACAGGGAGATACGAGCAGTACTTC.

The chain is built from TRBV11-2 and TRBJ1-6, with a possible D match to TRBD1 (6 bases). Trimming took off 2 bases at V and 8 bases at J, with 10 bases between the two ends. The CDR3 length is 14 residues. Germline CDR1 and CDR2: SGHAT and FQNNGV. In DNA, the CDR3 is TGTGCCAGCAGCTTAATGACAGGTGATTCACCCCTCCACTTT. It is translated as CASSLMTGDSPLHF.

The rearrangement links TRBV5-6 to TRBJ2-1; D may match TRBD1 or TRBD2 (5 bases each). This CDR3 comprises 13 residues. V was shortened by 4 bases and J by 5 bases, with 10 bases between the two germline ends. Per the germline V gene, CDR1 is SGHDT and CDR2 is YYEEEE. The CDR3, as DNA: TGTGCCAGCAGCCCGGGACGGAACAATGAGCAGTTCTTC. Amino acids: CASSPGRNNEQFF.

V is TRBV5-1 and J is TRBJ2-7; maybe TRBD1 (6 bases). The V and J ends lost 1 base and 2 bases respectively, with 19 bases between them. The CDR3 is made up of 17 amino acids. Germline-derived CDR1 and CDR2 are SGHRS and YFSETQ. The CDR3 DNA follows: TGCGCCAGCAGCTTGAACGGAGGACAGATTAGGGCCTACGAGCAGTACTTC. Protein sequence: CASSLNGGQIRAYEQYF.

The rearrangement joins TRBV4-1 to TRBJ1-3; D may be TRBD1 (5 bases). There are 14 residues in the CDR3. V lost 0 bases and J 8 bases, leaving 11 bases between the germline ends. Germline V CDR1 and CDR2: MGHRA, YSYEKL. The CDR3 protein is CASSQDRRGHTIYF. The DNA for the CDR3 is TGCGCCAGCAGCCAAGACCGGCGGGGCCACACCATATATTTT.

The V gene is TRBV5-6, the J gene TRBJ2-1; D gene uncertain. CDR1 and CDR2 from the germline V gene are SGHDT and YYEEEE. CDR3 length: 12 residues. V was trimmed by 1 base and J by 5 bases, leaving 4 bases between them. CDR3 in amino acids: CASSLWDNEQFF. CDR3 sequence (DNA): TGTGCCAGCAGCTTGTGGGACAATGAGCAGTTCTTC.

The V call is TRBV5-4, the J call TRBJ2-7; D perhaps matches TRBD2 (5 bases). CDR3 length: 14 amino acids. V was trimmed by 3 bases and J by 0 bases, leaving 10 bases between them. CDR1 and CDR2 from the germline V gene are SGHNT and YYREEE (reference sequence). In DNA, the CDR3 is TGTGCCAGCAGCTCGAGTGGAGGCTCCTACGAGCAGTACTTC. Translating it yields CASSSSGGSYEQYF.

The CDR3 sequence is CASSLPGRTEAFF. CDR3 DNA: TGTGCCAGCAGCTTACCTGGGAGGACTGAAGCTTTCTTT. V usage is TRBV11-2 and J usage is TRBJ1-1, with D unresolved. Germline CDR1 reads SGHAT; CDR2 reads FQNNGV. This CDR3 has 13 residues. Trimming took off 2 bases at V and 5 bases at J, with 9 bases between the two ends.

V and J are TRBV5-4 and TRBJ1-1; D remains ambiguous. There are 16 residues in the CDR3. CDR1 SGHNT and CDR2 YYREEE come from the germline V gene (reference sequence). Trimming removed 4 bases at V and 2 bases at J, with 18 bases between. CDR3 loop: CASSPDIWRTNTEAFF. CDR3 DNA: TGTGCCAGCAGCCCCGACATTTGGAGGACCAACACTGAAGCTTTCTTT.

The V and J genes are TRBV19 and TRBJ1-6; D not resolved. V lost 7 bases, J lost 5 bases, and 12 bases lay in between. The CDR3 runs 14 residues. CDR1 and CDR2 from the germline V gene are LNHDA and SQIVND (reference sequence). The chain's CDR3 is CASNDGGNNSPLHF. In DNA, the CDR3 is TGTGCCAGTAACGACGGAGGTAATAATTCACCCCTCCACTTT.

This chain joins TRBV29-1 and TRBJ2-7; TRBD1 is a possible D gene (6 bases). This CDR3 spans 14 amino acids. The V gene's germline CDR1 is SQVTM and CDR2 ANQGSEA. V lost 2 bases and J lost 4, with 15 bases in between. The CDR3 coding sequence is TGCAGCGTTGAAAAAACAGGGCTAGGGTACGAGCAGTACTTC. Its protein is CSVEKTGLGYEQYF.

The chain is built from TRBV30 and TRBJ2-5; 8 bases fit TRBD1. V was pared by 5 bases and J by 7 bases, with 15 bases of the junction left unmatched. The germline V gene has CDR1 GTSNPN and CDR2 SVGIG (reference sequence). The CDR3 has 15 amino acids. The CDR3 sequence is CAWDPGQGLVGTQYF. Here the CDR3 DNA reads TGTGCCTGGGACCCCGGACAGGGATTGGTCGGGACCCAGTACTTC.

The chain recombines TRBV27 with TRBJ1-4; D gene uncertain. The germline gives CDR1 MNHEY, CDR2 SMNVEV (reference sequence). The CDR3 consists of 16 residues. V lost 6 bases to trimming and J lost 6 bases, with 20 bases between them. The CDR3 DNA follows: TGTGCCAGCAGCCGAGTTCCCCAAGGTCGGGATGAAAAACTGTTTTTT. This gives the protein CASSRVPQGRDEKLFF.

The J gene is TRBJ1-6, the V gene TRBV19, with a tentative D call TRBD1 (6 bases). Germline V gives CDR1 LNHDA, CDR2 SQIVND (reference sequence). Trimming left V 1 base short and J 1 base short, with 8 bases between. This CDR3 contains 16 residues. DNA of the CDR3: TGTGCCAGTAGTATAGGAAGGGGGTCCTATAATTCACCCCTCCACTTT. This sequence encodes CASSIGRGSYNSPLHF.

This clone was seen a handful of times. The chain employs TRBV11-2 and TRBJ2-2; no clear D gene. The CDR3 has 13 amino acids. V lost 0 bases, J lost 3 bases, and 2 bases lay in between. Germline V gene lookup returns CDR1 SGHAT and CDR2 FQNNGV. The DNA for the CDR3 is TGTGCCAGCAGCTTAGAGGACACCGGGGAGCTGTTTTTT. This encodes CASSLEDTGELFF.

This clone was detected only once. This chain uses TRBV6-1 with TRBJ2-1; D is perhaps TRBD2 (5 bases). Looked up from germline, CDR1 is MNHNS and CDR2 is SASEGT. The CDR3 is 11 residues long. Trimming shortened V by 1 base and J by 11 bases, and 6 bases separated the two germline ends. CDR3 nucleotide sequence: TGTGCCAGCAGTGAAGGGGAGAAGCAGTTCTTC. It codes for CASSEGEKQFF.